These 30 T cell receptor beta chains were all obtained from the same sample, sequenced in a study of cytomegalovirus exposure and HLA in healthy donors. Primers for the PCR totalled 60 Vbeta and 13 Jbeta. Sequenced by immunoSEQ multiplex PCR; TCRdb stores in-frame clones only, minus some. The sample includes some 120,000 clones, over 60% of them seen just once. Source material: PBMCs. Every receptor here comes from a man aged 35 to 55 in good health and CMV-seropositive.

V is TRBV18 and J is TRBJ1-2; D not certain. CDR3 length: 15 amino acids. Germline CDR1 reads KGHSH; CDR2 reads LQKENI. Trimming removed 3 bases at V and 4 bases at J, with 15 bases between. CDR3 region: CASSPGNSNLYGYTF. The DNA for the CDR3 is TGTGCCAGCTCACCCGGGAACTCCAATCTCTATGGCTACACCTTC.

This clone was counted only a few times. The rearrangement links TRBV2 to TRBJ1-3; 9 nucleotides agree with TRBD1. Germline CDR1 and CDR2: SNHLY and FYNNEI. CDR3 length equals 15 residues. Unmatched junction bases numbered 2, after V lost 3 bases and J lost 2 bases. The CDR3 nucleotides read TGTGCCAGCAGTGATTACAGGGGGCCTGGAAACACCATATATTTT. As protein: CASSDYRGPGNTIYF.

Only a few counts were recorded for this clone. The chain carries TRBV5-5 and TRBJ2-7; D is possibly TRBD1 (6 bases). This CDR3 region has 16 residues. CDR1 and CDR2 (germline): SGHKS, YYEKEE (reference sequence). V lost 2 bases, J lost 2 bases, and 17 bases lay in between. The CDR3 bases are TGTGCCAGCAGCTTTCCCGGGAACAGGGCTACCTACGAGCAGTACTTC. This translates into CASSFPGNRATYEQYF.

The V gene is TRBV7-9, the J gene TRBJ2-1, with TRBD1 as a possible D gene (6 bases). The ends were cut back, 5 bases at V and 5 bases at J, with 13 bases in the middle. Germline V gene sequence: CDR1 SEHNR, CDR2 FQNEAQ (reference sequence). This CDR3 spans 14 amino acids. The CDR3 nucleotides read TGTGCCAGCAGCATGGGACGGACAGACAATGAGCAGTTCTTC. This translates into CASSMGRTDNEQFF.

The DNA for the CDR3 is TGTGCCAGCAGCCGGGACAGGTGGTCCGGGGAGCTGTTTTTT. It yields the protein CASSRDRWSGELFF. The chain employs TRBV7-2 and TRBJ2-2; 8 bases fit TRBD1. Germline trimming cut 5 bases from V and 6 bases from J; bases unmatched to any gene: 5. In germline, CDR1 is SGHTA, CDR2 FQGNSA. The CDR3 contains 14 residues.

The genes are TRBV5-4 and TRBJ1-5; D ambiguous. The V and J ends lost 0 bases and 11 bases respectively, with 9 bases between them. This CDR3 region has 12 residues. Germline CDR1 is SGHNT and CDR2 is YYREEE (reference sequence). CDR3 nucleotide sequence: TGTGCCAGCAGCTTGGACGGGGAGGCCCAGCATTTT. Its translation: CASSLDGEAQHF.

The V and J genes are TRBV6-1 and TRBJ1-5; D is unclear. Trimming left V 3 bases short and J 0 bases short, with 12 bases between. CDR1 and CDR2 from the germline V gene are MNHNS and SASEGT. The CDR3 covers 16 residues. CDR3 in DNA: TGTGCCAGCAGTGAGGTCAGGTGGTATAGCAATCAGCCCCAGCATTTT. As protein: CASSEVRWYSNQPQHF.

This clone turned up a few times. This chain connects TRBV5-1 to TRBJ2-1; 7 bases are a match to TRBD2. Germline lookup yields CDR1 SGHRS and CDR2 YFSETQ. This CDR3 has 13 amino acids. The trim removed 2 bases at V and 15 bases at J, leaving 11 bases unmatched. For the CDR3, the DNA is TGCGCCAGCAGCTTCGGGGACTACAGAGGGGTGTTCTTC. It codes for CASSFGDYRGVFF.

V usage is TRBV4-1 and J usage is TRBJ2-2; 12 bases agree with TRBD2. Germline trimming cut 7 bases from V and 7 bases from J; bases unmatched to any gene: 7. Germline CDR1 is MGHRA and CDR2 is YSYEKL. The CDR3 is made up of 15 amino acids. In DNA, the CDR3 is TGCGCCAGCACCCTAGCGGGGGGGCGGGGCGGGGAGCTGTTTTTT. This codes for CASTLAGGRGGELFF.

This sequence joins TRBV5-4 and TRBJ2-1, with 9 bases identical to TRBD2. The V gene end was trimmed by 1 base and the J gene end by 8 bases; junction bases not matched to a gene: 7. The CDR3 consists of 15 residues. Germline V gene sequence: CDR1 SGHNT, CDR2 YYREEE (reference sequence). The CDR3 bases are TGTGCCAGCAGCTTGATACTTAGCGGGGGACATGAGCAGTTCTTC. This translates into CASSLILSGGHEQFF. The entire variable domain, with the rest obtained from reference TRBV5-4 and TRBJ2-1, is as follows: ETGVTQSPTHLIKTRGQQVTLRCSSQSGHNTVSWYQQALGQGPQFIFQYYREEENGRGNFPPRFSGLQFPNYSSELNVNALELDDSALYLCASSLILSGGHEQFFGPGTRLTVL.

The V call is TRBV29-1, the J call TRBJ2-1; 8 positions match TRBD1. The length of the CDR3 is 13 residues. Trimming took 7 bases from V and 9 from J; bases not matched to a gene: 11. Germline V gene data show CDR1 as SQVTM and CDR2 as ANQGSEA. The CDR3 region has the DNA TGCAGCGCTAACCGGGACAGGAATGGTGAGCAGTTCTTC. This translates into CSANRDRNGEQFF.

This clone has a single count. The V call is TRBV28, the J call TRBJ1-1, with D unclear. The CDR3 sequence is 15 residues long. Trimming removed 1 base from V and 6 bases from J, with 15 bases in between. Germline V gene data show CDR1 as MDHEN and CDR2 as SYDVKM. The chain's CDR3 is CASSLYSRQSAEAFF. The CDR3 nucleotides are TGTGCCAGCAGTTTATACTCGAGGCAGAGTGCTGAAGCTTTCTTT.

Here the CDR3 reads CASSLTTGDNSPLHF. CDR3 coding DNA: TGTGCCAGCAGTCTCACGACGGGGGATAATTCACCCCTCCACTTT. V gene TRBV6-6 combines with J gene TRBJ1-6; the D gene is possibly TRBD1 (5 bases). With 5 bases removed from V and 5 bases from J, the gap between germline ends came to 13 bases. This CDR3 is built from 15 residues. Looked up from germline, CDR1 is MNHNY and CDR2 is SVGAGI (reference sequence).

The V and J genes are TRBV28 and TRBJ1-4; 7 bases are a match to TRBD1. This CDR3 has 16 residues. Per germline, CDR1 MDHEN and CDR2 SYDVKM. Trimming removed 4 bases from V and 4 bases from J; junction bases left unmatched: 9. Written as DNA, the CDR3 is TGTGCCAGCAGTTGGGGAACAGGGGCCGTTAATGAAAAACTGTTTTTT. This translates into CASSWGTGAVNEKLFF.

The count of this clone is one. The chain links TRBV6-6 to TRBJ2-2; perhaps TRBD2 as D (6 bases). Germline loops: CDR1 MNHNY, CDR2 SVGAGI (reference sequence). This CDR3 comprises 16 residues. The germline V and J ends were trimmed by 7 bases and 5 bases, with 20 bases remaining between them. CDR3 amino acids: CASIPSRLGRTGELFF. The CDR3 DNA reads as TGTGCCAGCATTCCGAGCAGGCTCGGGAGAACCGGGGAGCTGTTTTTT.

The chain recombines TRBV15 with TRBJ1-2; D is possibly TRBD1 (5 bases). The germline V and J ends were trimmed by 3 bases and 4 bases, with 15 bases remaining between them. This CDR3 has 15 amino acids. Germline CDR1 reads LNHNV; CDR2 reads YYDKDF (reference sequence). The CDR3 region has the DNA TGTGCCACCAGCAGGGAGGGACCCAACGGCTATGGCTACACCTTC. Translating gives CATSREGPNGYGYTF.

A note on this clone: The junction shows a germline mismatch at one end, possibly a read error. The chain uses TRBV7-9 and TRBJ1-4; 8 bases map to TRBD1. The length of the CDR3 is 15 residues. CDR1 and CDR2 from the germline V gene are SEHNR and FQNEAQ (reference sequence). As DNA, the CDR3 is TGTTCCAGCAGCCCTCCGACAGGGGAGGGTGAAAAACTGTTTTTT. Translation gives CSSSPPTGEGEKLFF.

A remark on this clone: One end of the junction does not line up with germline, which may come from a read error. The gene calls are TRBV25-1 and TRBJ2-4; TRBD1 aligns across 7 bases. The CDR3 sequence is 14 residues long. Germline assignment: CDR1 MGHDK and CDR2 SYGVNS. CDR3 residues: CASTTGTEKNSQYF. CDR3 DNA: TGTGCCAGCACTACCGGGACAGAGAAAAACAGTCAGTACTTC.

The chain couples TRBV6-5 to TRBJ1-2; 12 positions match TRBD1. V shed 6 bases, J shed 4 bases, and the junction held 6 bases outside the gene matches. The CDR3 sequence is 15 residues long. Germline V gives CDR1 MNHEY, CDR2 SVGAGI. This CDR3 is CASSYGTGGGYGYTF. Written as DNA, the CDR3 is TGTGCCAGCAGCTACGGGACAGGGGGCGGCTATGGCTACACCTTC.

This clone showed up just once. The V gene is TRBV27, the J gene TRBJ2-6, with no clear D. The CDR3 length is 17 residues. Germline CDR1 reads MNHEY; CDR2 reads SMNVEV (reference sequence). V was trimmed by 2 bases and J by 0 bases, leaving 11 bases between them. CDR3 protein: CASSLMSFSSGANVLTF. The CDR3 DNA reads TGTGCCAGCAGTTTAATGTCATTCAGCTCTGGGGCCAACGTCCTGACTTTC. The full variable domain, its missing parts supplied by reference TRBV27 and TRBJ2-6, is EAQVTQNPRYLITVTGKKLTVTCSQNMNHEYMSWYRQDPGLGLRQIYYSMNVEVTDKGDVPEGYKVSRKEKRNFPLILESPSPNQTSLYFCASSLMSFSSGANVLTFGAGSRLTVL.

The chain recombines TRBV11-2 with TRBJ2-7; 7 bases map to TRBD1. CDR1 and CDR2 (germline): SGHAT, FQNNGV. The J segment lost 1 base and the V segment lost 6 bases, leaving 6 bases of the junction unmatched. The CDR3 totals 14 residues. The CDR3 region has the DNA TGTGCCAGCAGTCCGGACAGGACTTCCTACGAGCAGTACTTC. The encoded protein is CASSPDRTSYEQYF.

The J gene is TRBJ1-1, the V gene TRBV7-6; tentative D call: TRBD1 (6 bases). The CDR3 contains 14 residues. V gave up 4 bases and J gave up 1 base, with 10 bases separating them. The germline CDR1 and CDR2 sequences are SGHVS and FNYEAQ. The CDR3, as DNA: TGTGCCAGCAGCTCGCAGACAGGGAACACTGAAGCTTTCTTT. This translates into CASSSQTGNTEAFF.

This chain joins TRBV19 and TRBJ1-6; no reliable D call. The germline gives CDR1 LNHDA, CDR2 SQIVND (reference sequence). Trimming took 4 bases from V and 12 from J, leaving 10 bases between them. This CDR3 spans 12 amino acids. The CDR3 DNA follows: TGTGCCAGTAGTACCGGGTCCTTACCCCTCCACTTT. Residues: CASSTGSLPLHF. Full variable domain (missing parts from reference TRBV19 and TRBJ1-6): DGGITQSPKYLFRKEGQNVTLSCEQNLNHDAMYWYRQDPGQGLRLIYYSQIVNDFQKGDIAEGYSVSREKKESFPLTVTSAQKNPTAFYLCASSTGSLPLHFGNGTRLTVT.

J is TRBJ2-2 and V is TRBV11-3, with D possibly TRBD1 on 5 matching bases. V gave up 0 bases and J gave up 6 bases, with 14 bases separating them. The germline V gene encodes CDR1 SGHNT and CDR2 YENEEA. The CDR3 is 16 amino acids. The DNA of the CDR3 is TGTGCCAGCAGCTTAGAAGGTTTGGGGCTTTCCGGGGAGCTGTTTTTT. The encoded protein is CASSLEGLGLSGELFF. Together with reference TRBV11-3 and TRBJ2-2, the CDR3 gives the full variable domain: EAGVVQSPRYKIIEKKQPVAFWCNPISGHNTLYWYLQNLGQGPELLIRYENEEAVDDSQLPKDRFSAERLKGVDSTLKIQPAELGDSAVYLCASSLEGLGLSGELFFGEGSRLTVL.

The chain carries TRBV5-1 and TRBJ1-1, with no clear D. The CDR3 is 14 residues long. CDR1 is SGHRS and CDR2 is YFSETQ in the germline V gene. V was trimmed by 1 base and J by 1 base, leaving 8 bases between them. The DNA for the CDR3 is TGCGCCAGCAGCTTGAAAACAGCGAACACTGAAGCTTTCTTT. Amino acids: CASSLKTANTEAFF.

This chain uses TRBV27 with TRBJ1-2, with a possible D match to TRBD1 (6 bases). This CDR3 contains 16 residues. The V and J ends lost 5 bases and 1 base respectively, with 17 bases between them. The germline V gene has CDR1 MNHEY and CDR2 SMNVEV (reference sequence). CDR3 nucleotide sequence: TGTGCCAGCAGTCCCAACCCTTGGACAGTTAACTATGGCTACACCTTC. It yields the protein CASSPNPWTVNYGYTF.

The rearrangement joins TRBV5-1 to TRBJ2-5; TRBD1 agrees at 7 bases. The tail of the sequence fits TRBJ2-7 better, so the J call may be wrong. The germline V gene encodes CDR1 SGHRS and CDR2 YFSETQ. The CDR3 contains 15 residues. This chain's CDR3 is CASSKTGSRIDEQYF. CDR3 nucleotide sequence: TGCGCCAGCAGTAAGACAGGGTCTAGAATTGACGAGCAGTACTTC.

V is TRBV5-1 and J is TRBJ1-5; TRBD1 agrees at 9 bases. This CDR3 has 14 residues. CDR1 is SGHRS, CDR2 YFSETQ, per germline. J was trimmed by 5 bases and V by 3 bases; bases with no gene match: 3. The CDR3 DNA reads as TGCGCCAGCAGCTCAGGGGACAGGGATCAGCCCCAGCATTTT. Protein: CASSSGDRDQPQHF. The full variable domain, its missing parts supplied by reference TRBV5-1 and TRBJ1-5, is KAGVTQTPRYLIKTRGQQVTLSCSPISGHRSVSWYQQTPGQGLQFLFEYFSETQRNKGNFPGRFSGRQFSNSRSEMNVSTLELGDSALYLCASSSGDRDQPQHFGDGTRLSIL.

The chain is built from TRBV18 and TRBJ2-7; the match to TRBD1 covers 10 bases. The CDR3 covers 14 residues. Germline CDR1 KGHSH, CDR2 LQKENI. V shed 6 bases, J shed 3 bases, and the junction held 5 bases outside the gene matches. The CDR3 region is CASSTGGFSYEQYF. For the CDR3, the DNA is TGTGCCAGCTCGACAGGGGGCTTTAGCTACGAGCAGTACTTC.

J is TRBJ2-7 and V is TRBV27; TRBD1 is a possible D gene (5 bases). The germline V and J ends were trimmed by 0 bases and 4 bases, with 7 bases remaining between them. There are 13 residues in the CDR3. Germline CDR1 and CDR2: MNHEY and SMNVEV (reference sequence). The CDR3 nucleotides read TGTGCCAGCAGTTTATCCCACAGGTACGAGCAGTACTTC. It encodes CASSLSHRYEQYF.